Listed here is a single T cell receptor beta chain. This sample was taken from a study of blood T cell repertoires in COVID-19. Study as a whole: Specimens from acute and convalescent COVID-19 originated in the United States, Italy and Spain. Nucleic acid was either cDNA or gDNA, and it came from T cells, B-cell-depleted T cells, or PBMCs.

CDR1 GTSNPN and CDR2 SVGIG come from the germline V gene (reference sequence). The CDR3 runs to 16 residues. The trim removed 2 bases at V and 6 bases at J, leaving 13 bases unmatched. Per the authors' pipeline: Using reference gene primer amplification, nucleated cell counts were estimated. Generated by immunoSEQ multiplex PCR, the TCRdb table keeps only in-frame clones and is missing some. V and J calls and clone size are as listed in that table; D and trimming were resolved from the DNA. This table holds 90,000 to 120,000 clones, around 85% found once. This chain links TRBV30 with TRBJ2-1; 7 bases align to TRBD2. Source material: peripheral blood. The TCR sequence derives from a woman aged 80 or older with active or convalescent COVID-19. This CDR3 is CAWSSGGKIFRNEQFF. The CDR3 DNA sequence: TGTGCCTGGAGTTCGGGAGGAAAGATCTTTCGCAATGAGCAGTTCTTC.